This TCR beta chain was sequenced during a study of T-cell memory formation after mild COVID-19. As concerns this clonotype: Its target is not known.

Notes on the study in general: Contracting CD4+ clones sat mainly in CM and EM; CD8+ in EMRA.

The CDR3 consists of 15 residues. V was clipped by 3 bases and J by 0 bases, with 11 bases between them. TCRdb re-called the 5' RACE reads with MiXCR, one entry per CDR3 protein. Of approximately 450,000 distinct CDR3 sequences listed, 18% are singletons. This chain uses TRBV12-3 or TRBV12-4 with TRBJ1-1; no clear D. The sample was PBMCs or a T cell subset sorted from them (not recorded which). This clonotype was sampled from an adult woman who had mild COVID-19 (a few samples of this study predate the infection). Cell type and time point are not known. The CDR3 DNA is TGTGCCAGCAGTTTCTACGGGGTAATGAACACTGAAGCTTTCTTT. This sequence encodes CASSFYGVMNTEAFF.